The 30 T cell receptor beta chains listed next were all sequenced from one sample in a study of blood T cell repertoires in COVID-19. This table comes from immunoSEQ multiplex PCR, and its TCRdb copy is limited to in-frame clones, with some not included. The data hold some 98,000 clones, with under 90% observed a single time. The sample consisted of peripheral blood. Receptor source: a human donor in a cohort sampled during active COVID-19.

This clone was seen repeatedly, ten times or more. This rearrangement joins TRBV9 to TRBJ1-2; D gene ambiguous. This CDR3 is 13 amino acids long. Germline V gene data show CDR1 as SGDLS and CDR2 as YYNGEE. The V and J ends lost 4 bases and 5 bases respectively, with 12 bases between them. CDR3 bases: TGTGCCAGCAGCCCCCGGACTGGTTATGGCTACACCTTC. Encoded protein: CASSPRTGYGYTF.

This rearrangement joins TRBV2 to TRBJ2-7; D perhaps matches TRBD2 (6 bases). Germline V gene sequence: CDR1 SNHLY, CDR2 FYNNEI. Trimming removed 8 bases from V and 4 bases from J, with 15 bases in between. This CDR3 has 13 residues. The CDR3 is CASAGGMAYEQYF. For the CDR3, the DNA is TGTGCCAGCGCGGGCGGGATGGCGTACGAGCAGTACTTC.

The chain carries TRBV18 and TRBJ2-1; 9 nucleotides align to TRBD2. The length of the CDR3 is 13 residues. Germline loops: CDR1 KGHSH, CDR2 LQKENI. The V segment lost 8 bases and the J segment 4 bases; nucleotides outside the gene matches: 3. CDR3 DNA sequence: TGTGCCAGCCGACTAGCGGAGTACAATGAGCAGTTCTTC. Its translation is CASRLAEYNEQFF.

The CDR3 here is CASSPFGLRETQYF. CDR3 bases: TGTGCCAGCAGTCCTTTCGGTCTGAGGGAGACCCAGTACTTC. The rearrangement uses TRBV28 and TRBJ2-5; unclear D gene. Deletions cut 5 bases from V and 5 bases from J, with 15 bases between. Looked up from germline, CDR1 is MDHEN and CDR2 is SYDVKM. This CDR3 spans 14 amino acids.

The V gene is TRBV5-5, the J gene TRBJ2-7, with 8 bases lining up with TRBD1. CDR3 length: 14 amino acids. V trimming: 4 bases; J trimming: 6 bases; junction bases outside the gene matches: 9. In germline, CDR1 is SGHKS, CDR2 YYEKEE (reference sequence). CDR3: CASSHGRGQGEQYF. CDR3 bases: TGTGCCAGCAGCCACGGCAGGGGGCAAGGCGAGCAGTACTTC.

The V and J genes are TRBV6-5 and TRBJ2-7; D possibly corresponds to TRBD1 (5 bases). The CDR3 totals 11 residues. The V end was cut by 7 bases, the J end by 3 bases, with 7 bases between. Germline values: CDR1 MNHEY, CDR2 SVGAGI. The CDR3 DNA is TGTGCCAGCAATCAGGGCTACGAGCAGTACTTC. Encoded protein: CASNQGYEQYF.

The count of this clone is one. The chain carries TRBV10-3 and TRBJ2-3; TRBD2 matches at 12 bases. With 6 bases clipped from V and 4 bases from J, the junction kept 5 bases outside the gene matches. The CDR3 loop spans 15 amino acids. Germline assignment: CDR1 ENHRY and CDR2 SYGVKD. Written as DNA, the CDR3 is TGTGCCATCAGCCTGACTAGCGGGAGAGCAGATACGCAGTATTTT. This codes for CAISLTSGRADTQYF.

This clone was detected once. The chain links TRBV5-4 to TRBJ2-7; D is possibly TRBD1 (8 bases). Trimming took off 0 bases at V and 4 bases at J, with 11 bases between the two ends. Germline V gene sequence: CDR1 SGHNT, CDR2 YYREEE (reference sequence). The CDR3 contains 14 residues. CDR3 in DNA: TGTGCCAGCAGCTTGGAACAGGGGGGGTACGAGCAGTACTTC. Its protein product is CASSLEQGGYEQYF.

The gene calls are TRBV19 and TRBJ2-1; possible D gene TRBD2, 5 bases. Germline V lookup: CDR1 LNHDA, CDR2 SQIVND (reference sequence). Trimming took 10 bases from V and 7 from J, leaving 14 bases between them. The CDR3 runs to 12 residues. The DNA of the CDR3 is TGTGCCACAGCCAAAAGAGGGAATGAGCAGTTCTTC. It is translated as CATAKRGNEQFF. The complete variable domain, with remaining parts taken from reference TRBV19 and TRBJ2-1, reads DGGITQSPKYLFRKEGQNVTLSCEQNLNHDAMYWYRQDPGQGLRLIYYSQIVNDFQKGDIAEGYSVSREKKESFPLTVTSAQKNPTAFYLCATAKRGNEQFFGPGTRLTVL.

This clone was observed a few times. This chain connects TRBV5-1 to TRBJ1-2, with a weak D call TRBD1 (5 bases). Trimming removed 0 bases at V and 5 bases at J, with 14 bases between. The V gene's germline CDR1 is SGHRS and CDR2 YFSETQ. The CDR3 sequence is 15 residues long. In nucleotides, the CDR3 is TGCGCCAGCAGCTTGGACATCGGGAGGGGTTATGGCTACACCTTC. Protein sequence: CASSLDIGRGYGYTF. Full variable domain (missing parts from reference TRBV5-1 and TRBJ1-2): KAGVTQTPRYLIKTRGQQVTLSCSPISGHRSVSWYQQTPGQGLQFLFEYFSETQRNKGNFPGRFSGRQFSNSRSEMNVSTLELGDSALYLCASSLDIGRGYGYTFGSGTRLTVV.

This chain uses TRBV6-5 with TRBJ2-7; a weak D match, TRBD2 (7 bases). CDR1 is MNHEY, CDR2 SVGAGI, per germline. This CDR3 spans 14 amino acids. The V end lost 10 bases, the J end lost 6 bases, and 22 bases lay between the germline ends. Here the CDR3 reads CATSELGGPGEQYF. The DNA of the CDR3 is TGTGCCACCTCCGAGCTGGGGGGGCCTGGCGAGCAGTACTTC.

The gene calls are TRBV28 and TRBJ1-2; 11 bases match TRBD1. CDR1 and CDR2 from the germline V gene are MDHEN and SYDVKM. This CDR3 has 16 residues. After removal of 0 bases from V and 5 bases from J, the junction contained 5 bases not matched to a gene. CDR3 loop: CASSLWGQGGWYGYTF. CDR3 DNA sequence: TGTGCCAGCAGTTTATGGGGACAGGGGGGTTGGTATGGCTACACCTTC.

This clone was detected a few times. This rearrangement joins TRBV28 to TRBJ1-2, with D perhaps matching TRBD1 (6 bases). The V end lost 5 bases, the J end lost 7 bases, and 14 bases lay between the germline ends. This CDR3 is built from 13 residues. Germline CDR1 reads MDHEN; CDR2 reads SYDVKM. The CDR3 loop is CASSLITGPGYTF. The CDR3 region has the DNA TGTGCCAGCAGTCTAATCACAGGGCCTGGCTACACCTTC.

This sequence joins TRBV6-2 or TRBV6-3 and TRBJ2-3; D gene uncertain. Trimming removed 0 bases from V and 4 bases from J, with 11 bases in between. The CDR3 is made up of 15 amino acids. Germline lookup yields CDR1 MNHEY and CDR2 SVGEGT. CDR3 region: CASSYSDWASDTQYF. CDR3 nucleotide sequence: TGTGCCAGCAGTTACTCGGATTGGGCCTCAGATACGCAGTATTTT.

The chain uses TRBV18 and TRBJ2-6; D ambiguous. CDR3 length: 15 residues. Germline V gene sequence: CDR1 KGHSH, CDR2 LQKENI. The V and J ends lost 3 bases and 4 bases respectively, with 10 bases between them. CDR3 sequence reads: CASSPPPAGANVLTF. The CDR3 nucleotides are TGTGCCAGCTCACCGCCCCCAGCGGGGGCCAACGTCCTGACTTTC. The full variable domain, its missing parts supplied by reference TRBV18 and TRBJ2-6, is NAGVMQNPRHLVRRRGQEARLRCSPMKGHSHVYWYRQLPEEGLKFMVYLQKENIIDESGMPKERFSAEFPKEGPSILRIQQVVRGDSAAYFCASSPPPAGANVLTFGAGSRLTVL.

CDR3 sequence reads: CASSLGDRRYEQYF. CDR3 DNA: TGTGCCAGTAGTCTTGGGGACAGGCGGTACGAGCAGTACTTC. The chain links TRBV19 to TRBJ2-7; 8 positions match TRBD1. CDR1 is LNHDA and CDR2 is SQIVND in the germline V gene (reference sequence). The CDR3 is made up of 14 amino acids. J was trimmed by 4 bases and V by 5 bases; bases with no gene match: 7.

The chain recombines TRBV14 with TRBJ2-1; TRBD2 matches at 12 bases. The junction had 10 bases not matched to a gene; V was cut back by 0 bases and J by 7 bases. Germline V lookup: CDR1 SGHDN, CDR2 FVKESK. This CDR3 is 18 amino acids long. The CDR3 coding sequence is TGTGCCAGCAGCCAAGATCGGACTAGCGGGATCCTTTCGAATGAGCAGTTCTTC. Translating gives CASSQDRTSGILSNEQFF.

The chain recombines TRBV29-1 with TRBJ1-2; TRBD1 matches at 7 bases. Trimming at V came to 7 bases and at J to 2 bases, leaving 4 bases not matched to a gene. The V gene's germline CDR1 is SQVTM and CDR2 ANQGSEA. The CDR3 spans 12 residues. DNA of the CDR3: TGCAGCGCGCTGGGACAGAACTATGGCTACACCTTC. Residues: CSALGQNYGYTF.

This clone was observed a few times. The chain carries TRBV5-6 and TRBJ1-2, with 7 positions matching TRBD1. Germline CDR1 and CDR2: SGHDT and YYEEEE. The CDR3 loop spans 14 amino acids. Trimming cost V 4 bases and J 5 bases; bases outside gene matches: 8. CDR3 residues: CASSMTTGVYGYTF. CDR3 DNA sequence: TGTGCCAGCAGCATGACAACAGGGGTTTATGGCTACACCTTC. Using reference TRBV5-6 and TRBJ1-2 for the parts outside the CDR3, the full variable domain is DAGVTQSPTHLIKTRGQQVTLRCSPKSGHDTVSWYQQALGQGPQFIFQYYEEEERQRGNFPDRFSGHQFPNYSSELNVNALLLGDSALYLCASSMTTGVYGYTFGSGTRLTVV.

Points on this clone: The identical CDR3 is also encoded by other nucleotide sequences in the sample. The chain uses TRBV6-5 and TRBJ1-4; 7 bases fit TRBD1. The V gene end was trimmed by 6 bases and the J gene end by 2 bases; junction bases not matched to a gene: 3. Germline CDR1 MNHEY, CDR2 SVGAGI. CDR3 size: 14 residues. The DNA for the CDR3 is TGTGCCAGCAGCCAAGGGGGCACTAATGAAAAACTGTTTTTT. This translates into CASSQGGTNEKLFF.

The chain carries TRBV5-4 and TRBJ1-1; TRBD1 is a possible D gene (5 bases). Germline lookup yields CDR1 SGHNT and CDR2 YYREEE (reference sequence). This CDR3 contains 13 residues. Trimming took off 0 bases at V and 5 bases at J, with 8 bases between the two ends. The CDR3: CASSLGGGTEAFF. CDR3 coding DNA: TGTGCCAGCAGCTTGGGGGGGGGAACTGAAGCTTTCTTT.

V usage is TRBV3-1 (or the pseudogene TRBV3-2) and J usage is TRBJ2-2, with 7 bases aligning to TRBD1. CDR3 length equals 17 residues. V was pared by 3 bases and J by 0 bases, with 7 bases of the junction left unmatched. Germline CDR1 reads LGHDT; CDR2 reads YNNKEL (reference sequence). The CDR3 sequence: CASSQGQTIANTGELFF. The DNA for the CDR3 is TGTGCCAGCAGCCAGGGACAGACCATCGCGAACACCGGGGAGCTGTTTTTT.

V usage is TRBV21-1 and J usage is TRBJ1-6; TRBD1 is the table's D call and was not checked against the DNA. TRBV21-1 is tagged as a pseudogene. The CDR3 runs 13 residues. The CDR3 reads CASEGDNNSPLHF. The CDR3 nucleotides read TGTGCCAGCGAGGGGGACAACAATTCACCCCTCCACTTT.

This clone occurred once. The chain couples TRBV28 to TRBJ2-7; possibly TRBD1 for D (5 bases). The CDR3 has 13 amino acids. V was shortened by 8 bases and J by 4 bases, with 15 bases between the two germline ends. CDR1 and CDR2 (germline): MDHEN, SYDVKM. CDR3 region: CASEHGAAYEQYF. The CDR3 coding sequence is TGTGCCAGCGAACATGGGGCAGCATACGAGCAGTACTTC.

This clone was seen just once. This chain connects TRBV11-2 to TRBJ1-1; 8 nucleotides line up with TRBD1. The junction had 6 bases not matched to a gene; V was cut back by 0 bases and J by 0 bases. Per germline, CDR1 SGHAT and CDR2 FQNNGV. The CDR3 sequence is 17 residues long. CDR3 region: CASSLEGQEFMNTEAFF. In nucleotides, the CDR3 is TGTGCCAGCAGCTTAGAGGGACAGGAGTTCATGAACACTGAAGCTTTCTTT.

V usage is TRBV5-1 and J usage is TRBJ1-1, with 7 bases fitting TRBD1. V was pared by 4 bases and J by 4 bases, with 7 bases of the junction left unmatched. The CDR3 is made up of 14 amino acids. The V gene's germline CDR1 is SGHRS and CDR2 YFSETQ. CDR3 protein: CASSPGTERTEAFF. In nucleotides, the CDR3 is TGCGCCAGCAGCCCCGGGACAGAGCGCACTGAAGCTTTCTTT. Drawing the rest from reference TRBV5-1 and TRBJ1-1, the complete variable domain is KAGVTQTPRYLIKTRGQQVTLSCSPISGHRSVSWYQQTPGQGLQFLFEYFSETQRNKGNFPGRFSGRQFSNSRSEMNVSTLELGDSALYLCASSPGTERTEAFFGQGTRLTVV.

This clone was counted a few times. The chain couples TRBV27 to TRBJ1-6; possible D gene TRBD1, 5 bases. Trimming took 3 bases from V and 7 from J, leaving 10 bases between them. CDR1 and CDR2 from the germline V gene are MNHEY and SMNVEV (reference sequence). The length of the CDR3 is 14 residues. The CDR3: CASSFGRGNSPLHF. The CDR3 region has the DNA TGTGCCAGCAGTTTCGGTAGGGGAAATTCACCCCTCCACTTT.

This clone turned up a few times. The CDR3 loop reads CASTYGSSYEQYF. Written as DNA, the CDR3 is TGTGCCAGCACATACGGGAGCTCCTACGAGCAGTACTTC. The V and J genes are TRBV2 and TRBJ2-7; D is perhaps TRBD2 (6 bases). The CDR3 loop spans 13 amino acids. The germline V gene has CDR1 SNHLY and CDR2 FYNNEI. Trimming cost V 7 bases and J 0 bases, with 10 bases left between them.

This clone was found a few times. The genes are TRBV7-2 and TRBJ1-5; 8 nucleotides align to TRBD1. This CDR3 region has 14 residues. The V segment lost 5 bases and the J segment 11 bases; nucleotides outside the gene matches: 11. Looked up from germline, CDR1 is SGHTA and CDR2 is FQGNSA. CDR3 DNA sequence: TGTGCCAGCAGCCCAGGGGGCCCCAAGGGGGCCCAGCATTTT. This encodes CASSPGGPKGAQHF. The full variable domain, completed using reference TRBV7-2 and TRBJ1-5, is GAGVSQSPSNKVTEKGKDVELRCDPISGHTALYWYRQSLGQGLEFLIYFQGNSAPDKSGLPSDRFSAERTGGSVSTLTIQRTQQEDSAVYLCASSPGGPKGAQHFGDGTRLSIL.

This clone showed up just once. This rearrangement joins TRBV4-1 to TRBJ2-7; D call uncertain. V was clipped by 0 bases and J by 5 bases, with 5 bases between them. In germline, CDR1 is MGHRA, CDR2 YSYEKL. This CDR3 is 12 amino acids long. CDR3 DNA: TGCGCCAGCAGCCAAGAAGCGAACGAGCAGTACTTC. Translating it yields CASSQEANEQYF.